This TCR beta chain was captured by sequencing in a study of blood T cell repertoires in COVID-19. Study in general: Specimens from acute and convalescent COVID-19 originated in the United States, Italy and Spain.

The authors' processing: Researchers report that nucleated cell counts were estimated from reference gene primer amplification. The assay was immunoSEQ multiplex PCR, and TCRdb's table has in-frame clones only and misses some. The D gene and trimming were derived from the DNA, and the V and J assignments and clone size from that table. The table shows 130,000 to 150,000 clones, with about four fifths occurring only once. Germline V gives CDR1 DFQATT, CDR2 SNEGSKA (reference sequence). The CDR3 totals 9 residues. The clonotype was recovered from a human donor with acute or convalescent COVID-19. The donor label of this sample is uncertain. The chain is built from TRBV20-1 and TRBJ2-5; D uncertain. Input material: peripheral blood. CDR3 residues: CSAQETQYF. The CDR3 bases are TGCTCCGCGCAAGAGACCCAGTACTTC.